A selection of T cell receptor beta chains follows, all from one sample in a study of T cell repertoires in cytomegalovirus infection. MiXCR, run by TCRdb on the reads, gives a single entry per CDR3 protein. The sample yields around 770,000 distinct CDR3 sequences, 25% to 30% seen once. These receptors have no identified antigens. The sequenced sample was cultured CD8+ T cells from PBMCs, obtained from culture after CMV antigen stimulation. These receptors originate from a human donor in good health (CMV status not recorded). Some clones in this sample may be carry-over from other donors' samples. CDR3s include the opening cysteine and the closing phenylalanine or tryptophan. The D gene is left open where the match is weak. Clone sizes are given selectively: once, few, many, or a class where the clone is expanded.

TRBJ2-5	14	few	TRBD1	TRBV28	CASSVDRVTETQYF	TGTGCCAGCAGTGTGGACAGGGTTACCGAGACCCAGTACTTC
TRBJ1-2	17	few	NA	TRBV27	CASSLSGDGPTNYGYTF	TGTGCCAGCAGTTTATCGGGGGACGGCCCAACTAACTATGGCTACACCTTC
TRBJ1-2	15	NA	NA	TRBV2	CATSISWDTNYGYTF	TGTGCCACCTCGATCTCATGGGACACGAACTATGGCTACACCTTC
TRBJ2-2	13	few	NA	TRBV6-2/TRBV6-3	CASSLRHTGELFF	TGTGCCAGCAGTCTAAGACACACCGGGGAGCTGTTTTTT
TRBJ2-3	14	NA	TRBD1	TRBV10-3	CAITGTGSTDTQYF	TGTGCCATCACCGGGACAGGGAGCACAGATACGCAGTATTTT
TRBJ2-1	15	NA	NA	TRBV12-3/TRBV12-4	CASSLGWTAYNEQFF	TGTGCCAGCAGTTTAGGGTGGACAGCCTACAATGAGCAGTTCTTC
TRBJ1-2	15	few	TRBD1	TRBV7-9	CASSPPGTGYGGYTF	TGTGCCAGCAGCCCCCCCGGGACAGGGTATGGTGGCTACACCTTC
TRBJ1-1	12	NA	NA	TRBV7-9	CASSREGTEAFF	TGTGCCAGCAGCCGGGAGGGTACTGAAGCTTTCTTT
TRBJ2-3	15	NA	TRBD2	TRBV7-9	CASSRTSGETDTQYF	TGTGCCAGCAGCCGGACTAGCGGGGAAACAGATACGCAGTATTTT
TRBJ1-1	13	NA	NA	TRBV4-3	CASSQLGGGEAFF	TGCGCCAGCAGCCAGCTCGGGGGAGGTGAAGCTTTCTTT
TRBJ1-3	19	few	NA	TRBV7-9	CASSSAFGLTSFPGNTIYF	TGTGCCAGCAGCTCAGCCTTCGGACTGACCAGTTTTCCTGGAAACACCATATATTTT
TRBJ1-2	16	NA	NA	TRBV27	CASSPPGWSRGYGYTF	TGTGCCAGCAGTCCCCCTGGCTGGTCCCGTGGCTATGGCTACACCTTC
TRBJ1-1	14	NA	NA	TRBV5-1	CASSPAGWDTEAFF	TGCGCCAGCAGCCCGGCCGGGTGGGATACTGAAGCTTTCTTT
TRBJ1-4	10	few	NA	TRBV4-1	CAMASEKLFF	TGCGCCATGGCTTCGGAAAAACTGTTTTTT
TRBJ1-6	16	few	NA	TRBV12-3/TRBV12-4	CASSLTQSSYNSPLHF	TGTGCCAGCAGTTTAACCCAGAGCTCCTATAATTCACCCCTCCACTTT
TRBJ2-7	13	many	TRBD1	TRBV7-8	CASSPPGGYEQYF	TGTGCCAGCAGCCCTCCAGGGGGATACGAGCAGTACTTC
TRBJ1-4	14	NA	NA	TRBV19	CASSSIFDREKLFF	TGTGCCAGTAGTTCTATCTTCGACAGAGAGAAACTGTTTTTT
TRBJ2-1	17	few	NA	TRBV10-3	CAISAILGNPSYNEQFF	TGTGCCATCAGTGCGATTTTAGGCAACCCTTCCTACAATGAGCAGTTCTTC
TRBJ2-3	13	few	NA	TRBV12-5	CASGWYSTDTQYF	TGTGCTAGTGGTTGGTACAGCACAGATACGCAGTATTTT
TRBJ1-4	13	NA	NA	TRBV12-3/TRBV12-4	CASMTATNEKLFF	TGTGCCAGTATGACAGCGACTAATGAAAAACTGTTTTTT
TRBJ2-1	14	NA	TRBD1	TRBV29-1	CSAGQGSSYNEQFF	TGCAGCGCCGGACAGGGGAGCTCCTACAATGAGCAGTTCTTC